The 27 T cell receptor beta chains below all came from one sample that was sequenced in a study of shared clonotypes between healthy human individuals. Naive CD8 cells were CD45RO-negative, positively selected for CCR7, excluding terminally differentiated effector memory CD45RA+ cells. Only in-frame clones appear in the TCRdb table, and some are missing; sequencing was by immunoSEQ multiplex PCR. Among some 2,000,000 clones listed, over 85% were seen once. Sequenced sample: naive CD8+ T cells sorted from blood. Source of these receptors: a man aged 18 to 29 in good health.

The CDR3 region is CASSPGTVVGYTF. The CDR3, as DNA: TGTGCCAGCAGCCCAGGAACAGTGGTTGGCTACACCTTC. J is TRBJ1-2 and V is TRBV7-6; D not certain. V was cut by 5 bases and J by 7 bases, with 14 bases left in between. The CDR3 is 13 amino acids. The germline V gene has CDR1 SGHVS and CDR2 FNYEAQ.

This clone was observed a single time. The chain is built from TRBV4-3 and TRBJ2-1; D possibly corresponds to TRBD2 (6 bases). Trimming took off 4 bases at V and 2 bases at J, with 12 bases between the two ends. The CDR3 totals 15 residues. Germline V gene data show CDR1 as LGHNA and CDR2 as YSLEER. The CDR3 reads CASSLVTGAYNEQFF. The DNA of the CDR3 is TGCGCCAGCAGCCTCGTAACGGGGGCCTACAATGAGCAGTTCTTC.

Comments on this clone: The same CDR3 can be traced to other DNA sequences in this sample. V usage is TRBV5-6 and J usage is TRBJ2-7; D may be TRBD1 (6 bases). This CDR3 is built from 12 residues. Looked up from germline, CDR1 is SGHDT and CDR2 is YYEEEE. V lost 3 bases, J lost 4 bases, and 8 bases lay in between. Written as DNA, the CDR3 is TGTGCCAGCAGCTCCCAGGGGTACGAGCAGTACTTC. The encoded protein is CASSSQGYEQYF.

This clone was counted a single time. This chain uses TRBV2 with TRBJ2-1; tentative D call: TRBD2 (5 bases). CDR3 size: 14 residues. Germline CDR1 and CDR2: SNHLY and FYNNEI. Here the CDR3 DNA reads TGTGCGACCAAAACCGGGATCTCCTACAATGAGCAGTTCTTC. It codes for CATKTGISYNEQFF. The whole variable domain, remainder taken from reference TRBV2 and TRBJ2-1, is EPEVTQTPSHQVTQMGQEVILRCVPISNHLYFYWYRQILGQKVEFLVSFYNNEISEKSEIFDDQFSVERPDGSNFTLKIRSTKLEDSAMYFCATKTGISYNEQFFGPGTRLTVL.

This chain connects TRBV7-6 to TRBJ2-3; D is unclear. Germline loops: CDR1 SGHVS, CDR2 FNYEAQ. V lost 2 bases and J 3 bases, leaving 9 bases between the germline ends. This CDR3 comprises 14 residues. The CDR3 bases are TGTGCCAGCAGCTTATCCATTCCAACAGATACGCAGTATTTT. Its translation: CASSLSIPTDTQYF. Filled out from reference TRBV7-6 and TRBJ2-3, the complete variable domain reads GAGVSQSPRYKVTKRGQDVALRCDPISGHVSLYWYRQALGQGPEFLTYFNYEAQQDKSGLPNDRFSAERPEGSISTLTIQRTEQRDSAMYRCASSLSIPTDTQYFGPGTRLTVL.

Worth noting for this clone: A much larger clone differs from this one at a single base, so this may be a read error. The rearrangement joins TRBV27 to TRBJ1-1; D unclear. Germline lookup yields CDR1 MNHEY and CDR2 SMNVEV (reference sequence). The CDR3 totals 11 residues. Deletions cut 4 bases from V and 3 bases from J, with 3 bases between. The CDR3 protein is CASSYDTEAFF. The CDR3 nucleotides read TGTGCCAGCAGTTACGACACTGAAGCTTTCTTT.

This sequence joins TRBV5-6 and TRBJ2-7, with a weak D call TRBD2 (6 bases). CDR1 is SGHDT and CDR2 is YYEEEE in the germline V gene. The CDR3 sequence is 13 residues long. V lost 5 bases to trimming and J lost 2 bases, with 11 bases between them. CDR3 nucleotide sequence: TGTGCCAGCAGGCAAGGCGGGGCCTACGAGCAGTACTTC. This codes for CASRQGGAYEQYF.

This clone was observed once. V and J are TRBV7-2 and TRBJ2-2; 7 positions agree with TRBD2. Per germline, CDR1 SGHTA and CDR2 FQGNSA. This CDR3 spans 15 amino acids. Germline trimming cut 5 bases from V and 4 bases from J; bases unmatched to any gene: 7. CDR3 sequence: CASSPWDYFTGELFF. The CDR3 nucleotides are TGTGCCAGCAGCCCTTGGGACTACTTCACCGGGGAGCTGTTTTTT.

DNA for the CDR3: TGCGCCAGCAGCCAAGTTTGGACAGGGGATCCCACTGAAGCTTTCTTT. This encodes CASSQVWTGDPTEAFF. This chain connects TRBV4-3 to TRBJ1-1; TRBD1 matches at 9 bases. The CDR3 extends over 16 amino acids. V shed 1 base, J shed 4 bases, and the junction held 7 bases outside the gene matches. Germline CDR1 LGHNA, CDR2 YSLEER.

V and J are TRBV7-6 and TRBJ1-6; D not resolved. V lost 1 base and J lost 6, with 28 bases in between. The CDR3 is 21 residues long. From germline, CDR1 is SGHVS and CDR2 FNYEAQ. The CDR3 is CASSLDPSEGIISIGNSPLHF. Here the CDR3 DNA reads TGTGCCAGCAGCTTAGACCCCTCGGAGGGTATCATATCCATTGGTAATTCACCCCTCCACTTT. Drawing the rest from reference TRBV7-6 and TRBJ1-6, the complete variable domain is GAGVSQSPRYKVTKRGQDVALRCDPISGHVSLYWYRQALGQGPEFLTYFNYEAQQDKSGLPNDRFSAERPEGSISTLTIQRTEQRDSAMYRCASSLDPSEGIISIGNSPLHFGNGTRLTVT.

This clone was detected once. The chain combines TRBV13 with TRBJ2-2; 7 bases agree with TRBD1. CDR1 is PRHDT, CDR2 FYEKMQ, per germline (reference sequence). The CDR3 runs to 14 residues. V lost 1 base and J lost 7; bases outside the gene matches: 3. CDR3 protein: CASSLENRGGELFF. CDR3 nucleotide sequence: TGTGCCAGCAGCTTAGAGAACAGGGGCGGGGAGCTGTTTTTT.

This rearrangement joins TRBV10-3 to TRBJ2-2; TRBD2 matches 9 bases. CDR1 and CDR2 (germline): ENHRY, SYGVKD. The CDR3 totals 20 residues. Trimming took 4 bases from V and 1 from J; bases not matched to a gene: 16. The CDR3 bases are TGTGCCATCAGTGGGAATTCCCGGCTAGCGGGGCCCCTGAACACCGGGGAGCTGTTTTTT. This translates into CAISGNSRLAGPLNTGELFF.

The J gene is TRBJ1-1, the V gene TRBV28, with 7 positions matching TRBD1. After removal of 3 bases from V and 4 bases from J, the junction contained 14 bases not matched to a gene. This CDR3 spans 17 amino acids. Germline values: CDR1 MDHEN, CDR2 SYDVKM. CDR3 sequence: CASSFESRQGGFTEAFF. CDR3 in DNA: TGTGCCAGCAGTTTCGAAAGTCGGCAGGGGGGATTCACTGAAGCTTTCTTT.

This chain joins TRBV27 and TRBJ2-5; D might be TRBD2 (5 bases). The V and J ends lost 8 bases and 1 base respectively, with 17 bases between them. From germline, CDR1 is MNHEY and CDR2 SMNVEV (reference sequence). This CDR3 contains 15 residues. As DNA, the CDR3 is TGTGCCAGCGCTCTCAAAGTAGGAGGCCAAGAGACCCAGTACTTC. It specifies CASALKVGGQETQYF.

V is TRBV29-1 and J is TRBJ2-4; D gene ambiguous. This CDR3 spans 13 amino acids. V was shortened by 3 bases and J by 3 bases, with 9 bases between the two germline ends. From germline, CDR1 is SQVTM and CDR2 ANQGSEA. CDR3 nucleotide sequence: TGCAGCGTTGAGGTCCCCCTCAAAAACATTCAGTACTTC. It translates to CSVEVPLKNIQYF.

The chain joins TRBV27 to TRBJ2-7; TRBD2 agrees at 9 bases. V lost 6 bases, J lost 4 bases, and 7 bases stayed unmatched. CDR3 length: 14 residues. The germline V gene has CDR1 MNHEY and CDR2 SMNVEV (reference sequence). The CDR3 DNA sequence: TGTGCCAGCAGCTACGGGACTAGCCTTTACGAGCAGTACTTC. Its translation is CASSYGTSLYEQYF.

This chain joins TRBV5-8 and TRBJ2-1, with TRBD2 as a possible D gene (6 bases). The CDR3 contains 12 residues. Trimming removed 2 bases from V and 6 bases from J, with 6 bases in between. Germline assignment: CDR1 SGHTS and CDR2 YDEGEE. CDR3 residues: CASSLLANEQFF. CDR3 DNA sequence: TGTGCCAGCAGCTTACTAGCCAATGAGCAGTTCTTC.

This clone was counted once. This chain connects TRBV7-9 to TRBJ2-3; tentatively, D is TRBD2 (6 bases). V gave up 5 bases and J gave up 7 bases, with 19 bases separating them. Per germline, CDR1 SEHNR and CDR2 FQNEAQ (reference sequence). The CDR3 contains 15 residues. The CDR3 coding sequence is TGTGCCAGCAGCCCCAGGTTGCGGGATGTAAATACGCAGTATTTT. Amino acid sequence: CASSPRLRDVNTQYF.

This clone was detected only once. CDR3 protein: CASSFSSSGIYNEQFF. CDR3 coding DNA: TGTGCCAGCAGCTTTTCCTCTAGCGGGATCTACAATGAGCAGTTCTTC. J is TRBJ2-1 and V is TRBV11-1; 9 bases align to TRBD2. CDR3 length: 16 residues. Germline values: CDR1 SGHAT, CDR2 FQDESV (reference sequence). Trimming at V came to 3 bases and at J to 3 bases, leaving 6 bases not matched to a gene.

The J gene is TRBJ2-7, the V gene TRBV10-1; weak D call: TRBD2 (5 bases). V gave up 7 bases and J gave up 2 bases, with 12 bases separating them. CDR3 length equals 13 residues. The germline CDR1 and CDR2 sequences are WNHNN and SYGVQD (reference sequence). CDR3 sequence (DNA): TGCGCCAGCAAAGCGGCACCCCCCTACGAGCAGTACTTC. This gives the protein CASKAAPPYEQYF.

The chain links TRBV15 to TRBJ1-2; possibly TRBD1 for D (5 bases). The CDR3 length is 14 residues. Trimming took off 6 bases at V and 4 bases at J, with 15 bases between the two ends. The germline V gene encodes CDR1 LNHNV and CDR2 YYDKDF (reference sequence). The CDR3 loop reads CATSELGTGYGYTF. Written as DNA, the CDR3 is TGTGCCACCAGTGAACTAGGGACTGGCTATGGCTACACCTTC.

The CDR3: CASSPRFPCCTEAFF. The CDR3 DNA is TGTGCCAGCAGTCCCCGTTTTCCGTGCTGCACTGAAGCTTTCTTT. The rearrangement joins TRBV27 to TRBJ1-1; unclear D gene. The CDR3 runs to 15 residues. Trimming took off 5 bases at V and 4 bases at J, with 17 bases between the two ends. The germline CDR1 and CDR2 sequences are MNHEY and SMNVEV (reference sequence).

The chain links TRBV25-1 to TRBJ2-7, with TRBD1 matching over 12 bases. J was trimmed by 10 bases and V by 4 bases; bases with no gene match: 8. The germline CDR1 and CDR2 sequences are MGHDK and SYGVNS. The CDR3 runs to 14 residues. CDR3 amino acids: CASSGSGTGGEQYF. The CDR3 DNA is TGTGCCAGCAGTGGTTCCGGGACAGGGGGCGAACAGTACTTC.

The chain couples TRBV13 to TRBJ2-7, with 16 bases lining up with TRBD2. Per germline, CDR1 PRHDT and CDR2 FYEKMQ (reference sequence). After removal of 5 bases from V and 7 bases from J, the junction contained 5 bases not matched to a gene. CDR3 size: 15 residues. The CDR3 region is CASSTPGLAGGEQYF. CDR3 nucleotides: TGTGCCAGCAGCACCCCGGGACTAGCGGGAGGGGAGCAGTACTTC.

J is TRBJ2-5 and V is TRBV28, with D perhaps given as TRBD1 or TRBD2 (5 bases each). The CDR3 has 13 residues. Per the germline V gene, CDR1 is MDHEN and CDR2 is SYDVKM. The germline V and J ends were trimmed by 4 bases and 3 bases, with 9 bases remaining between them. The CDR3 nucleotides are TGTGCCAGCAGTTGGTTGGGGGAAGAGACCCAGTACTTC. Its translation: CASSWLGEETQYF.

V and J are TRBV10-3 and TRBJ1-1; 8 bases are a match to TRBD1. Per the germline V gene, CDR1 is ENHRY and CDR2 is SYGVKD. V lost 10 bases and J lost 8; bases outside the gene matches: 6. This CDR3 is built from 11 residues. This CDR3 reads CATTGQAEAFF. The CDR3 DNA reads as TGTGCCACCACGGGACAGGCCGAAGCTTTCTTT.

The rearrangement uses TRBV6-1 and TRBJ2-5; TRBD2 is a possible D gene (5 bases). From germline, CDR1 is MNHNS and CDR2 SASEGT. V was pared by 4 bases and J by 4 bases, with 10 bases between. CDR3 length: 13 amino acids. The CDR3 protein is CASSAQLVETQYF. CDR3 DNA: TGTGCCAGCAGTGCTCAACTAGTAGAGACCCAGTACTTC.